The rows below give T cell receptor beta chains drawn from one sample of a study of blood T cell repertoires in COVID-19. The table came from immunoSEQ multiplex PCR; TCRdb's copy has only in-frame clones and leaves some out. The sample shows around 200,000 clones, around 80% of them seen only once. The source material was peripheral blood. These receptors originate from a woman aged 80 or over with active or convalescent COVID-19. CDR3s include the opening cysteine and the closing phenylalanine or tryptophan. Fields, in order: clone size, V gene, J gene, D gene, CDR3 DNA, CDR3 protein. D genes are given only for firm matches. Expanded clones are given a class, and other clones once, few, many or no size at all.

NA,TRBV6-2/TRBV6-3,TRBJ2-7,NA,TGTGCCAGCAGCCCTAGACAGGCCTACGAGCAGTACTTC,CASSPRQAYEQYF
NA,TRBV19,TRBJ1-5,TRBD1,TGTGCCAGTATTAAGGCCGGGACAGGGGCCAATCAGCCCCAGCATTTT,CASIKAGTGANQPQHF
NA,TRBV30,TRBJ1-5,NA,TGTGCCTGGAGCGGCGGGGGGGGCAGGCAGCCCCAGCATTTT,CAWSGGGGRQPQHF
NA,TRBV3-1/TRBV3-2,TRBJ2-2,TRBD2,TGTGCCAGCAGCCAATTACCGGGACTAGGAAACACCGGGGAGCTGTTTTTT,CASSQLPGLGNTGELFF
NA,TRBV5-1,TRBJ2-6,TRBD1,TGCGCCAGCAGCTTGGAAGCAGGGGGAGCTGGGGCCAACGTCCTGACTTTC,CASSLEAGGAGANVLTF
NA,TRBV5-1,TRBJ2-1,TRBD2,TGCGCCAGCAGCTTGGCTAGCGGGGGTGCGTCCTACAATGAGCAGTTCTTC,CASSLASGGASYNEQFF
NA,TRBV29-1,TRBJ1-1,TRBD1,TGCAGCGTTGATACAGGGGGCACTGAAGCTTTCTTT,CSVDTGGTEAFF
NA,TRBV29-1,TRBJ2-7,NA,TGCAGCGTTGCCAGCCGGCGGGGTTATAAGTCCTACGAGCAGTACTTC,CSVASRRGYKSYEQYF
NA,TRBV4-3,TRBJ1-5,NA,TGCGCCAGCAGCCAAGAGAGTAATAGCAATCAGCCCCAGCATTTT,CASSQESNSNQPQHF
NA,TRBV12-3/TRBV12-4,TRBJ1-2,TRBD1,TGTGCCAGCAGTCGGGACAGGGGTAATGGCTACACCTTC,CASSRDRGNGYTF
NA,TRBV6-5,TRBJ2-7,TRBD2,TGTGCCAGCAGAGGAAAAGCGGGGGGCCCCAACGAGCAGTACTTC,CASRGKAGGPNEQYF
NA,TRBV19,TRBJ1-2,NA,TGTGCCAGTAGTACCTCAAGGTGGGGAGCCGATGGCTACACCTTC,CASSTSRWGADGYTF
once,TRBV6-5,TRBJ2-1,TRBD2,TGTGCCAGCACCCCCCCTAGCGGGGGTTTGCAGTTCTTC,CASTPPSGGLQFF
once,TRBV2,TRBJ1-3,NA,TGTGCCAGCAGCCCGACAGGTGGCTCTGGAAACACCATATATTTT,CASSPTGGSGNTIYF
few,TRBV15,TRBJ2-7,NA,TGTGCCACCAGCAGGTCCGGGGTATCCTACGAGCAGTACTTC,CATSRSGVSYEQYF
NA,TRBV10-3,TRBJ2-5,TRBD2,TGTGCCATCAGCCGAGTCCGACTAGCGGGGGGGCTTGAGACCCAGTACTTC,CAISRVRLAGGLETQYF
NA,TRBV4-2,TRBJ1-1,TRBD1,TGTGCCAGCAGCCGCCAGGACAGGGGGGTCACTGAAGCTTTCTTT,CASSRQDRGVTEAFF
once,TRBV6-1,TRBJ2-5,NA,TGTGCCAGCAGTGAAGTTTTGGGGGGAGGGGGCCAAGAGACCCAGTACTTC,CASSEVLGGGGQETQYF
once,TRBV19,TRBJ1-2,NA,TGTGCCAGTCGACTCCTACACGACTATGGCTACACCTTC,CASRLLHDYGYTF
NA,TRBV6-4,TRBJ1-1,NA,TGTGCCAGCAGTGGGGGGGTTGGCACTGAAGCTTTCTTT,CASSGGVGTEAFF
few,TRBV24-1,TRBJ1-1,TRBD1,TGTGCCACCAGTGATAAACAGGGGCCGGGATTGGTCGACACTGAAGCTTTCTTT,CATSDKQGPGLVDTEAFF
NA,TRBV5-6,TRBJ1-2,TRBD1,TGTGCCAGCAGCTTGGACCTGACAGGGCCCTATGGCTACACCTTC,CASSLDLTGPYGYTF
NA,TRBV27,TRBJ1-5,TRBD1,TGTGCCAGCAGTTTCGACAGGGGAGGCCAGCCCCAGCATTTT,CASSFDRGGQPQHF
NA,TRBV10-3,TRBJ1-1,NA,TGTGCCACGCCAGACAGGAGTGAAGCTTTCTTT,CATPDRSEAFF
NA,TRBV7-9,TRBJ1-3,NA,TGTGCCAGCAGCTTTCCCCCCGTATTAGCCACCATATATTTT,CASSFPPVLATIYF
NA,TRBV28,TRBJ1-2,TRBD1,TGTGCCAGCTGGGGACAGGAAAATGGGAAGACAGGCGCTAACTATGGCTACACCTTC,CASWGQENGKTGANYGYTF
NA,TRBV4-3,TRBJ2-5,TRBD2,TGCGCCAGCAGCCAAGATGGGTGGGGGGGGACCCAGTACTTC,CASSQDGWGGTQYF
NA,TRBV7-9,TRBJ1-4,TRBD1,TGTGCCAGCAGCTTAAGGCCAGGGGGCGATGAGGAACTGTTTTTT,CASSLRPGGDEELFF
NA,TRBV6-5,TRBJ1-2,TRBD1,TGTGCCAGCAGTTACTCGTCGGGTAGGGGGCACGGTGGCTACACCTTC,CASSYSSGRGHGGYTF
NA,TRBV29-1,TRBJ1-2,NA,TGCAGCGTTGACCCAGGGAGGTATGGCTACACCTTC,CSVDPGRYGYTF
few,TRBV5-4,TRBJ2-3,TRBD2,TGTGCCAGCAGCTTGGCCCTAGCGGGTAGCACAGATACGCAGTATTTT,CASSLALAGSTDTQYF
NA,TRBV6-5,TRBJ2-5,TRBD1,TGTGCCAGCAGTTACCACCGACAGGGCATGGAGACCCAGTACTTC,CASSYHRQGMETQYF
NA,TRBV6-5,TRBJ2-3,NA,TGTGCCAGCCTTTTTCCTAGCACAGATACGCAGTATTTT,CASLFPSTDTQYF
NA,TRBV12-3/TRBV12-4,TRBJ1-2,TRBD1,TGTGCCAGCAGTCGGGACAGCTATGGCTACACCTTC,CASSRDSYGYTF
NA,TRBV5-1,TRBJ2-3,NA,TGCGCCAGCAGCACGGGACTCACAGATACGCAGTATTTT,CASSTGLTDTQYF
once,TRBV9,TRBJ2-5,NA,TGTGCCAGCAGCGTAGAAAGCGTCGGAGAGACCCAGTACTTC,CASSVESVGETQYF
NA,TRBV3-1/TRBV3-2,TRBJ1-2,NA,TGTGCCAGCAGCCAAGATGGGCCTCGGCAGGGGCACTATGGCTACACCTTC,CASSQDGPRQGHYGYTF
NA,TRBV28,TRBJ2-7,NA,TGTGCCAGCAGAGGGGGGGCCCACCTCTCCTACGAGCAGTACTTC,CASRGGAHLSYEQYF
large,TRBV6-6,TRBJ1-2,NA,TGTGCCAGCAGTCAGACTTACTATGGCTACACCTTC,CASSQTYYGYTF
NA,TRBV4-1,TRBJ2-7,NA,TGCGCCAGCAGCCAAAAATACCCGACAGGAGCCTACGAGCAGTACTTC,CASSQKYPTGAYEQYF
NA,TRBV2,TRBJ2-5,NA,TGTGCCAGCACCGTAGCTAAAGAGACCCAGTACTTC,CASTVAKETQYF
NA,TRBV27,TRBJ1-1,NA,TGTGCCAGCAGTTTACTGGCAGGGATAGTAGCTGAAGCTTTCTTT,CASSLLAGIVAEAFF
few,TRBV5-8,TRBJ2-1,NA,TGTGCCAGCAGCTTGGGTTCCCTTGTCTCGGGTGAGCAGTTCTTC,CASSLGSLVSGEQFF
few,TRBV7-9,TRBJ2-7,TRBD1,TGTGCCAGCAGCCAAACTGCCGGGACAGGGCTTTACGAGCAGTACTTC,CASSQTAGTGLYEQYF
few,TRBV19,TRBJ1-6,TRBD1,TGTGCCAGTAGTGTTACAGGGGGAAGAAATAATTCACCCCTCCACTTT,CASSVTGGRNNSPLHF
once,TRBV6-5,TRBJ2-1,TRBD1,TGTGCCAGCAGTCGGACAGGACGTTCCTACAATGAGCAGTTCTTC,CASSRTGRSYNEQFF
once,TRBV6-2/TRBV6-3,TRBJ1-5,NA,TGTGCCAGCAGTTACTCGATGGCGGGGGCGCGGGATCAGCCCCAGCATTTT,CASSYSMAGARDQPQHF
NA,TRBV5-8,TRBJ1-2,NA,TGTGCCAGCAGCTTGGTGGAGATTCGGGGGGCTGCCGGCTACACCTTC,CASSLVEIRGAAGYTF